What follows are 16 T cell receptor beta chains derived from one specimen sequenced in a study of shared T cell receptors in the human thymus. Sequenced by immunoSEQ multiplex PCR; TCRdb stores in-frame clones only, minus some. The sample has 540,000 or so clones; around 82% are singletons. These data were also filed under a second study, of human thymus T cells.

The source material was thymocytes. Receptors originate from a boy under two years old with a congenital heart defect.

The gene calls are TRBV27 and TRBJ2-7; 8 bases line up with TRBD1. V was clipped by 5 bases and J by 2 bases; unmatched bases: 8. In germline, CDR1 is MNHEY, CDR2 SMNVEV (reference sequence). This CDR3 region has 15 residues. The CDR3 sequence: CASSTGTGGPYEQYF. In nucleotides, the CDR3 is TGTGCCAGCAGTACCGGGACAGGCGGCCCCTACGAGCAGTACTTC.

The genes are TRBV6-5 and TRBJ2-2, with 12 bases that match TRBD1. Germline trimming cut 0 bases from V and 8 bases from J; bases unmatched to any gene: 1. The CDR3 runs to 15 residues. Germline CDR1 reads MNHEY; CDR2 reads SVGAGI. The chain's CDR3 is CASSYSGQGAGELFF. In DNA, the CDR3 is TGTGCCAGCAGTTACTCGGGACAGGGGGCAGGGGAGCTGTTTTTT.

This clone was detected only a few times. The chain is built from TRBV30 and TRBJ1-2; possible D gene TRBD1, 6 bases. Germline V lookup: CDR1 GTSNPN, CDR2 SVGIG (reference sequence). The CDR3 runs to 14 residues. Deletions cut 0 bases from V and 5 bases from J, with 13 bases between. CDR3 amino acids: CAWSVRGTPYGYTF. The CDR3 nucleotides are TGTGCCTGGAGTGTAAGGGGGACACCTTATGGCTACACCTTC.

This clone was detected once. The DNA is left out, because the CDR3 cannot be placed on it with certainty; the CDR3 is given as TCRdb lists it. The chain has TRBV29-1 and TRBJ1-2; whether TRBD1, the table's D call, matches the DNA was not checked. The CDR3 is 13 residues long, ends included. Per the germline V gene, CDR1 is SQVTM and CDR2 is ANQGSEA. CDR3 loop: CSVTGGVGHGSPF.

The chain carries TRBV10-1 and TRBJ1-2; D unclear. CDR1 is WNHNN, CDR2 SYGVQD, per germline (reference sequence). Deletions cut 0 bases from V and 4 bases from J, with 21 bases between. The CDR3 covers 18 residues. The CDR3 here is CASSESTWRGSRSYGYTF. CDR3 DNA sequence: TGCGCCAGCAGTGAGTCGACCTGGAGAGGCTCTCGAAGCTATGGCTACACCTTC.

The V and J genes are TRBV27 and TRBJ1-3, with a tentative D call TRBD1 (5 bases). The CDR3 loop spans 13 amino acids. Trimming pared 8 bases from V and 4 bases from J, leaving 12 bases between. Germline lookup yields CDR1 MNHEY and CDR2 SMNVEV (reference sequence). CDR3 protein: CASSSGVGNTIYF. The CDR3 DNA reads as TGTGCCAGCTCCTCGGGGGTAGGAAACACCATATATTTT.

The chain has TRBV7-9 and TRBJ2-3; 11 nucleotides agree with TRBD2. V was pared by 5 bases and J by 3 bases, with 16 bases of the junction left unmatched. CDR3 length equals 19 residues. The V gene's germline CDR1 is SEHNR and CDR2 FQNEAQ (reference sequence). The DNA for the CDR3 is TGTGCCAGCAGCCCGCGATCCGGGGCTAGCGGGAGGTTAACAGATACGCAGTATTTT. As protein: CASSPRSGASGRLTDTQYF.

The chain joins TRBV11-2 to TRBJ2-1; 14 bases line up with TRBD2. Germline CDR1 SGHAT, CDR2 FQNNGV. V trimming: 0 bases; J trimming: 8 bases; junction bases outside the gene matches: 9. This CDR3 has 18 amino acids. This chain's CDR3 is CASSLDRATSGRADEQFF. The CDR3 DNA sequence: TGTGCCAGCAGCTTAGATCGGGCGACTAGCGGGAGGGCTGATGAGCAGTTCTTC.

The V gene is TRBV15, the J gene TRBJ1-5, with D maybe TRBD1 (5 bases). Deletions cut 0 bases from V and 7 bases from J, with 13 bases between. CDR1 and CDR2 from the germline V gene are LNHNV and YYDKDF (reference sequence). The CDR3 is 15 amino acids. As DNA, the CDR3 is TGTGCCACCAGCAGAGATCGCCCAGGGAAACAGCCCCAGCATTTT. It encodes CATSRDRPGKQPQHF. Filled out from reference TRBV15 and TRBJ1-5, the complete variable domain reads DAMVIQNPRYQVTQFGKPVTLSCSQTLNHNVMYWYQQKSSQAPKLLFHYYDKDFNNEADTPDNFQSRRPNTSFCFLDIRSPGLGDTAMYLCATSRDRPGKQPQHFGDGTRLSIL.

CDR3 amino acids: CASSQLAGVSYEQYF. DNA of the CDR3: TGTGCCAGCAGCCAGCTAGCGGGAGTATCCTACGAGCAGTACTTC. V and J are TRBV11-3 and TRBJ2-7, with 10 bases aligning to TRBD2. This CDR3 spans 15 amino acids. Germline V gene sequence: CDR1 SGHNT, CDR2 YENEEA. V dropped 5 bases and J dropped 1; count of bases not matched to a gene: 5.

This clone was seen a few times. The gene calls are TRBV7-2 and TRBJ2-7; no definite D call. V lost 0 bases, J lost 2 bases, and 20 bases lay in between. The V gene's germline CDR1 is SGHTA and CDR2 FQGNSA. CDR3 length: 18 amino acids. The CDR3 region has the DNA TGTGCCAGCAGCTTAGCCCCCGCGGCCCCTTTTCCTACCTACGAGCAGTACTTC. Translation: CASSLAPAAPFPTYEQYF.

The CDR3 protein is CASSLGLAENNEQFF. The CDR3 DNA is TGCGCCAGCAGCTTGGGACTAGCGGAAAACAATGAGCAGTTCTTC. The chain employs TRBV5-1 and TRBJ2-1; 9 bases are shared with TRBD2. This CDR3 region has 15 residues. Trimming cost V 0 bases and J 5 bases; bases outside gene matches: 3. The germline gives CDR1 SGHRS, CDR2 YFSETQ.

J is TRBJ1-3 and V is TRBV7-8, with D unclear. The CDR3 is 17 residues long. V was shortened by 1 base and J by 4 bases, with 17 bases between the two germline ends. The germline gives CDR1 SGHVS, CDR2 FQNEAQ. The CDR3 sequence: CASSLEAGRLRGNTIYF. The DNA of the CDR3 is TGTGCCAGCAGCTTAGAAGCGGGAAGGCTACGGGGAAACACCATATATTTT.

The chain uses TRBV6-5 and TRBJ2-7, with 11 bases aligning to TRBD2. Trimming at V came to 0 bases and at J to 5 bases, leaving 6 bases not matched to a gene. This CDR3 is 16 amino acids long. Germline CDR1 reads MNHEY; CDR2 reads SVGAGI. DNA for the CDR3: TGTGCCAGCAGTTACTCGCTACTAGCGGGAGAAGACGAGCAGTACTTC. Its translation is CASSYSLLAGEDEQYF.

The chain is built from TRBV6-1 and TRBJ2-3, with 11 nucleotides matching TRBD2. With 1 base clipped from V and 1 base from J, the junction kept 13 bases outside the gene matches. CDR3 length equals 20 residues. Germline V gene lookup returns CDR1 MNHNS and CDR2 SASEGT. CDR3 nucleotide sequence: TGTGCCAGCAGTGAAGGAAGGGGGGGACTAGCGGTAGATCGCACAGATACGCAGTATTTT. It yields the protein CASSEGRGGLAVDRTDTQYF.

The chain employs TRBV6-1 and TRBJ2-4; 7 nucleotides match TRBD2. The trim removed 7 bases at V and 1 base at J, leaving 4 bases unmatched. Germline CDR1 reads MNHNS; CDR2 reads SASEGT. The length of the CDR3 is 14 residues. Here the CDR3 reads CASTTGGAKNIQYF. The CDR3 nucleotides read TGTGCCAGCACGACGGGAGGTGCCAAAAACATTCAGTACTTC.